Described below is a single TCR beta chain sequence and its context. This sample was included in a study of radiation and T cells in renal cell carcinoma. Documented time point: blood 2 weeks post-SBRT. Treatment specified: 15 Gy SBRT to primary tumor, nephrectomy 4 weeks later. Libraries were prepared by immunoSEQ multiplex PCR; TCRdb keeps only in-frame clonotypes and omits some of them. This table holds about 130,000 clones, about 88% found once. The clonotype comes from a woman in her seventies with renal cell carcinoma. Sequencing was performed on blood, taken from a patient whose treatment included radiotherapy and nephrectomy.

In nucleotides, the CDR3 is TGTGCCAGCAGCCGGGGGACAGCAAACTATGGCTACACCTTC. It codes for CASSRGTANYGYTF. The rearrangement links TRBV5-8 to TRBJ1-2; 7 bases map to TRBD1. J lost 2 bases, V lost 4 bases, and 5 bases had no gene match. The CDR3 is made up of 14 amino acids. Germline V gene lookup returns CDR1 SGHTS and CDR2 YDEGEE. The whole variable domain, remainder taken from reference TRBV5-8 and TRBJ1-2, is EAGVTQSPTHLIKTRGQQATLRCSPISGHTSVYWYQQALGLGLQFLLWYDEGEERNRGNFPPRFSGRQFPNYSSELNVNALELEDSALYLCASSRGTANYGYTFGSGTRLTVV.